This entry lists 32 T cell receptor beta chains sequenced from one sample in a study of blood T cell repertoires in COVID-19. Repertoires were generated with immunoSEQ multiplex PCR, while TCRdb's copy carries only in-frame clones and drops some. This sample has about 88,000 clones, with about nine tenths found just once. Specimen: peripheral blood. These TCRs come from a male donor with acute or convalescent COVID-19.

V is TRBV15 and J is TRBJ2-1; 11 positions match TRBD2. The CDR3 totals 15 residues. Germline V gene data show CDR1 as LNHNV and CDR2 as YYDKDF (reference sequence). V lost 2 bases, J lost 13 bases, and 10 bases stayed unmatched. This CDR3 reads CATSRLAGGSVGQFF. The CDR3, as DNA: TGTGCCACCAGCAGACTAGCGGGGGGATCCGTGGGCCAGTTCTTC. Together with reference TRBV15 and TRBJ2-1, the CDR3 gives the full variable domain: DAMVIQNPRYQVTQFGKPVTLSCSQTLNHNVMYWYQQKSSQAPKLLFHYYDKDFNNEADTPDNFQSRRPNTSFCFLDIRSPGLGDTAMYLCATSRLAGGSVGQFFGPGTRLTVL.

The chain links TRBV30 to TRBJ1-5; 12 bases agree with TRBD1. Germline CDR1 GTSNPN, CDR2 SVGIG (reference sequence). The CDR3 runs 16 residues. V was clipped by 0 bases and J by 6 bases; unmatched bases: 6. CDR3: CAWSVMGQGAGQPQHF. The CDR3 DNA follows: TGTGCCTGGAGTGTAATGGGACAGGGGGCTGGTCAGCCCCAGCATTTT.

CDR3 DNA sequence: TGTGCCAGCAGCTTGTTTGGCGGGGGGACCGGGGAGCTGTTTTTT. This sequence encodes CASSLFGGGTGELFF. The chain is built from TRBV5-6 and TRBJ2-2; the match to TRBD2 covers 8 bases. Trimming removed 1 base from V and 5 bases from J; junction bases left unmatched: 4. CDR1 is SGHDT, CDR2 YYEEEE, per germline. The CDR3 is made up of 15 amino acids.

This rearrangement joins TRBV10-3 to TRBJ1-5; possible D gene TRBD1, 5 bases. V shed 3 bases and J shed 3 bases, with 9 bases lying between them. Germline CDR1 reads ENHRY; CDR2 reads SYGVKD. The CDR3 consists of 14 residues. The CDR3 DNA sequence: TGTGCCATCAGTGACGAAGGGGACAATCAGCCCCAGCATTTT. This gives the protein CAISDEGDNQPQHF.

V usage is TRBV5-1 and J usage is TRBJ2-3, with 9 bases aligning to TRBD1. The CDR3 runs to 15 residues. The germline gives CDR1 SGHRS, CDR2 YFSETQ. J gave up 5 bases and V 4 bases, and 8 bases lay outside the gene matches. CDR3 loop: CASSLTGQGKDTQYF. As DNA, the CDR3 is TGCGCCAGCAGCCTGACGGGACAGGGAAAAGATACGCAGTATTTT.

The chain uses TRBV6-5 and TRBJ1-2, with 7 bases lining up with TRBD1. V gave up 7 bases and J gave up 4 bases; unmatched junction bases: 12. The CDR3 loop spans 15 amino acids. Germline V gene data show CDR1 as MNHEY and CDR2 as SVGAGI. The CDR3 loop reads CASTGGPTGAYGYTF. CDR3 sequence (DNA): TGTGCCAGCACCGGGGGACCCACAGGGGCCTATGGCTACACCTTC.

The V gene is TRBV4-1, the J gene TRBJ2-7; 9 nucleotides line up with TRBD2. Germline-derived CDR1 and CDR2 are MGHRA and YSYEKL. V shed 0 bases, J shed 2 bases, and the junction held 2 bases outside the gene matches. The CDR3 loop spans 15 amino acids. In DNA form, the CDR3 reads TGCGCCAGCAGCCAAGAGCCTAGCGGGGCCTACGAGCAGTACTTC. Encoded protein: CASSQEPSGAYEQYF.

The chain carries TRBV5-4 and TRBJ2-5; 7 bases are a match to TRBD1. This CDR3 comprises 13 residues. Per germline, CDR1 SGHNT and CDR2 YYREEE (reference sequence). V shed 4 bases, J shed 4 bases, and the junction held 4 bases outside the gene matches. The CDR3 coding sequence is TGTGCCAGCAGCCGGACAGGCTCAGAGACCCAGTACTTC. This encodes CASSRTGSETQYF.

This clone was counted between two and nine times. J is TRBJ1-4 and V is TRBV19; D is possibly TRBD1 (5 bases). The CDR3 sequence is 15 residues long. The germline V gene encodes CDR1 LNHDA and CDR2 SQIVND (reference sequence). The ends were cut back, 6 bases at V and 0 bases at J, with 11 bases in the middle. The CDR3 DNA reads TGTGCCAGTAGCCAAGGGGCTTCAACTAATGAAAAACTGTTTTTT. Its protein is CASSQGASTNEKLFF.

V gene TRBV9 combines with J gene TRBJ1-4, with a tentative D call TRBD1 (6 bases). The CDR3 is made up of 14 amino acids. V was shortened by 0 bases and J by 7 bases, with 10 bases between the two germline ends. The germline CDR1 and CDR2 sequences are SGDLS and YYNGEE. This CDR3 is CASSVEAGAEKLFF. CDR3 coding DNA: TGTGCCAGCAGCGTAGAGGCAGGGGCTGAAAAACTGTTTTTT.

This chain connects TRBV25-1 to TRBJ2-7; 15 nucleotides agree with TRBD2. The CDR3 has 16 residues. The V gene's germline CDR1 is MGHDK and CDR2 SYGVNS. The trim removed 8 bases at V and 3 bases at J, leaving 8 bases unmatched. In DNA form, the CDR3 reads TGTGCCAGCCTCGGACTAGCGGGGGGGCAACTCTACGAGCAGTACTTC. The encoded protein is CASLGLAGGQLYEQYF.

This sequence joins TRBV5-1 and TRBJ2-2, with 8 bases aligning to TRBD1. This CDR3 region has 16 residues. V shed 6 bases, J shed 3 bases, and the junction held 10 bases outside the gene matches. Germline assignment: CDR1 SGHRS and CDR2 YFSETQ. CDR3 nucleotide sequence: TGCGCCAGCACCCCGGGACAGGTAGTTGACACCGGGGAGCTGTTTTTT. This translates into CASTPGQVVDTGELFF.

The chain couples TRBV5-1 to TRBJ2-1, with TRBD1 as a possible D gene (6 bases). Germline loops: CDR1 SGHRS, CDR2 YFSETQ. The CDR3 extends over 14 amino acids. Trimming cost V 5 bases and J 0 bases, with 9 bases left between them. The CDR3 sequence: CASSTGSSYNEQFF. The CDR3 DNA sequence: TGCGCCAGCAGTACAGGGAGCTCCTACAATGAGCAGTTCTTC.

This chain joins TRBV29-1 and TRBJ1-2, with 7 bases fitting TRBD1. CDR1 is SQVTM and CDR2 is ANQGSEA in the germline V gene. This CDR3 comprises 13 residues. Germline trimming cut 0 bases from V and 8 bases from J; bases unmatched to any gene: 6. As DNA, the CDR3 is TGCAGCGTTGAAGATCTAGGACAGGCGGGCTACACCTTC. This translates into CSVEDLGQAGYTF.

This clone was seen a single time. CDR3 amino acids: CASNPGGANYGYTF. CDR3 nucleotide sequence: TGTGCCAGTAACCCGGGAGGGGCTAACTATGGCTACACCTTC. The chain joins TRBV19 to TRBJ1-2; TRBD1 might be the D (5 bases). Trimming took 7 bases from V and 0 from J, leaving 12 bases between them. The length of the CDR3 is 14 residues. Germline values: CDR1 LNHDA, CDR2 SQIVND (reference sequence). The variable domain in full, completed from reference TRBV19 and TRBJ1-2, reads DGGITQSPKYLFRKEGQNVTLSCEQNLNHDAMYWYRQDPGQGLRLIYYSQIVNDFQKGDIAEGYSVSREKKESFPLTVTSAQKNPTAFYLCASNPGGANYGYTFGSGTRLTVV.

The rearrangement joins TRBV6-6 to TRBJ2-3, with D perhaps matching TRBD1 (5 bases). The CDR3 contains 14 residues. The germline CDR1 and CDR2 sequences are MNHNY and SVGAGI (reference sequence). Trimming stripped 6 bases from V and 1 base from J, with 11 bases between. The CDR3 is CASRNQQGTDTQYF. In DNA form, the CDR3 reads TGTGCCAGCAGAAATCAACAGGGCACAGATACGCAGTATTTT.

Only a few counts were recorded for this clone. The chain joins TRBV18 to TRBJ1-1; 7 bases map to TRBD1. The CDR3 runs 14 residues. Looked up from germline, CDR1 is KGHSH and CDR2 is LQKENI. Losses at the gene ends were 6 bases for V and 1 base for J; bases not matched to a gene: 5. CDR3 loop: CASSLTGRNTEAFF. The CDR3 DNA reads TGTGCCAGCTCTTTGACAGGGAGGAACACTGAAGCTTTCTTT.

The chain is built from TRBV7-6 and TRBJ2-3; 8 bases are a match to TRBD2. The CDR3 consists of 17 residues. Germline trimming cut 1 base from V and 5 bases from J; bases unmatched to any gene: 11. Germline V gives CDR1 SGHVS, CDR2 FNYEAQ. The chain's CDR3 is CASSLVSAGGARDTQYF. CDR3 coding DNA: TGTGCCAGCAGCTTAGTATCTGCCGGGGGGGCACGAGATACGCAGTATTTT.

The chain carries TRBV7-2 and TRBJ2-1; D might be TRBD1 (5 bases). Germline V gives CDR1 SGHTA, CDR2 FQGNSA. V lost 3 bases, J lost 7 bases, and 10 bases lay in between. The CDR3 is made up of 13 amino acids. The CDR3 here is CASSFEDRNEQFF. DNA of the CDR3: TGTGCCAGCAGCTTCGAAGACAGAAATGAGCAGTTCTTC.

This rearrangement joins TRBV5-1 to TRBJ2-5; TRBD1 matches 8 bases. V lost 7 bases and J lost 5; bases outside the gene matches: 10. The CDR3 runs 14 residues. From germline, CDR1 is SGHRS and CDR2 YFSETQ. The CDR3 sequence is CASSLRTGPETQYF. The CDR3 DNA reads as TGCGCCAGCTCCCTTCGGACAGGGCCGGAGACCCAGTACTTC.

This clone appeared once. V and J are TRBV7-8 and TRBJ2-7; D perhaps matches TRBD1 (5 bases). Germline lookup yields CDR1 SGHVS and CDR2 FQNEAQ. The CDR3 extends over 15 amino acids. V lost 5 bases and J lost 2, with 16 bases in between. This CDR3 reads CASSGQVQGPYEQYF. CDR3 nucleotide sequence: TGTGCCAGCAGCGGACAAGTCCAGGGCCCCTACGAGCAGTACTTC.

The chain combines TRBV5-1 with TRBJ1-5, with D unresolved. Trimming removed 2 bases at V and 0 bases at J, with 9 bases between. Germline values: CDR1 SGHRS, CDR2 YFSETQ. This CDR3 contains 15 residues. Written as DNA, the CDR3 is TGCGCCAGCAGCTTAATCGGTGGTAGCAATCAGCCCCAGCATTTT. It specifies CASSLIGGSNQPQHF.

The chain has TRBV15 and TRBJ2-5; 9 bases are shared with TRBD2. CDR1 LNHNV and CDR2 YYDKDF come from the germline V gene (reference sequence). Trimming cost V 4 bases and J 2 bases; bases outside gene matches: 5. This CDR3 comprises 15 residues. DNA of the CDR3: TGTGCCACCAGCACCATAGCGGGGGCACAAGAGACCCAGTACTTC. Amino acid sequence: CATSTIAGAQETQYF.

This clone was observed a single time. V gene TRBV5-5 combines with J gene TRBJ1-2; D gene ambiguous. CDR3 length: 14 amino acids. Trimming shortened V by 0 bases and J by 8 bases, and 14 bases separated the two germline ends. Germline V gene data show CDR1 as SGHKS and CDR2 as YYEKEE (reference sequence). For the CDR3, the DNA is TGTGCCAGCAGCTTGGAAGATCGGTCAGGAGGCTACACCTTC. Its protein product is CASSLEDRSGGYTF.

The genes are TRBV5-5 and TRBJ2-7; a possible D gene is TRBD2 (6 bases). Trimming took off 4 bases at V and 2 bases at J, with 16 bases between the two ends. Germline loops: CDR1 SGHKS, CDR2 YYEKEE (reference sequence). The CDR3 spans 15 residues. CDR3 bases: TGTGCCAGCAGCCGGGACTTAGACAGTACCTACGAGCAGTACTTC. It is translated as CASSRDLDSTYEQYF.

V gene TRBV25-1 combines with J gene TRBJ1-2; a possible D gene is TRBD1 (6 bases). The germline gives CDR1 MGHDK, CDR2 SYGVNS. This CDR3 is 13 amino acids long. V gave up 4 bases and J gave up 8 bases, with 14 bases separating them. CDR3 in amino acids: CASSVTGLGGYTF. Here the CDR3 DNA reads TGTGCCAGCAGTGTTACAGGGCTAGGCGGCTACACCTTC.

This sequence joins TRBV7-2 and TRBJ1-6; D remains ambiguous. Looked up from germline, CDR1 is SGHTA and CDR2 is FQGNSA. This CDR3 is built from 16 residues. V lost 1 base and J 7 bases, leaving 14 bases between the germline ends. The CDR3 bases are TGTGCCAGCAGCTTAGAGTTTCCGGGAGTCAATTCACCCCTCCACTTT. Protein sequence: CASSLEFPGVNSPLHF.

CDR3 coding DNA: TGTGCCAGCACGGAGGGAGAGACCCAGTACTTC. This encodes CASTEGETQYF. The chain links TRBV2 to TRBJ2-5, with TRBD2 as a possible D gene (6 bases). This CDR3 spans 11 amino acids. Germline CDR1 SNHLY, CDR2 FYNNEI. V lost 7 bases and J lost 4, with 7 bases in between.

This chain connects TRBV3-1 (or the pseudogene TRBV3-2) to TRBJ2-1; 7 bases agree with TRBD2. V lost 1 base and J lost 0; bases outside the gene matches: 3. This CDR3 has 16 amino acids. The germline gives CDR1 LGHDT, CDR2 YNNKEL (reference sequence). CDR3 DNA: TGTGCCAGCAGCCAAGTTTGGGGGGGCTCCTACAATGAGCAGTTCTTC. The encoded protein is CASSQVWGGSYNEQFF.

This chain connects TRBV19 to TRBJ2-1, with TRBD1 matching 9 bases. CDR3 length: 16 residues. With 6 bases clipped from V and 6 bases from J, the junction kept 12 bases outside the gene matches. Germline V gene data show CDR1 as LNHDA and CDR2 as SQIVND (reference sequence). This CDR3 reads CASSPTRDRAGNEQFF. As DNA, the CDR3 is TGTGCCAGTAGCCCAACTCGGGACAGGGCTGGCAATGAGCAGTTCTTC.

V usage is TRBV7-6 and J usage is TRBJ2-3; 13 positions agree with TRBD2. The CDR3 sequence is 16 residues long. Germline assignment: CDR1 SGHVS and CDR2 FNYEAQ. J lost 6 bases, V lost 5 bases, and 8 bases had no gene match. CDR3: CASSPTSGGYTDTQYF. CDR3 nucleotide sequence: TGTGCCAGCAGCCCGACTAGCGGGGGGTACACGGATACGCAGTATTTT.

The J gene is TRBJ1-4, the V gene TRBV29-1; D is possibly TRBD1 (5 bases). The CDR3 contains 12 residues. CDR1 is SQVTM, CDR2 ANQGSEA, per germline. With 4 bases removed from V and 8 bases from J, the gap between germline ends came to 11 bases. The CDR3 sequence: CSVAPRGEKLFF. The DNA for the CDR3 is TGCAGCGTTGCTCCTAGGGGAGAAAAACTGTTTTTT.